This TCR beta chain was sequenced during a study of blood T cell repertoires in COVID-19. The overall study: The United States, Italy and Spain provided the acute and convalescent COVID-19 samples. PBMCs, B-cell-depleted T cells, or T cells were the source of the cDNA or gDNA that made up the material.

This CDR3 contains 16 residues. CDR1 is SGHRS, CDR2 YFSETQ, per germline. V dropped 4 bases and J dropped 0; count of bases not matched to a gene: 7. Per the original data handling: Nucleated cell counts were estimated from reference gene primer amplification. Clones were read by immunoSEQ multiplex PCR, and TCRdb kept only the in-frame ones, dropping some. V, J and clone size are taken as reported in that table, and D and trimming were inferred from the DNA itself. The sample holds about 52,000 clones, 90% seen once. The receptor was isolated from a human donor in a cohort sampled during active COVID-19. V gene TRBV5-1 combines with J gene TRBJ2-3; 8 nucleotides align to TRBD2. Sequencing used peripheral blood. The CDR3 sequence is CASSPVAGTSTDTQYF. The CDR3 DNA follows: TGCGCCAGCAGCCCAGTAGCGGGGACTAGCACAGATACGCAGTATTTT.